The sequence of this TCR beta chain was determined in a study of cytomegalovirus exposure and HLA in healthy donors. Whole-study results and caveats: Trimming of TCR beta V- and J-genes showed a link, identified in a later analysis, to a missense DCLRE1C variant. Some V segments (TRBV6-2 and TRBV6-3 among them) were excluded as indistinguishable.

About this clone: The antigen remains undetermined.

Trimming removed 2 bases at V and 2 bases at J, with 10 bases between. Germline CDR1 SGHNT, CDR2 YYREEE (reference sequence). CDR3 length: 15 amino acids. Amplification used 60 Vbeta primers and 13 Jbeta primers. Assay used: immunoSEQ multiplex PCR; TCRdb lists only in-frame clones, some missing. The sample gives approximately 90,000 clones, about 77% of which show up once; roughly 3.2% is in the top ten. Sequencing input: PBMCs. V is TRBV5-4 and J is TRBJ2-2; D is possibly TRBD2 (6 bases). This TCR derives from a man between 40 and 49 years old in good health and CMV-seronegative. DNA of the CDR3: TGTGCCAGCAGCTTTCCCGGGACTAACACCGGGGAGCTGTTTTTT. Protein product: CASSFPGTNTGELFF.